A single sample is the source of the 26 T cell receptor beta chains below, sequenced in a study of cytomegalovirus exposure and HLA in healthy donors. A multiplex PCR was run with 60 Vbeta primers and 13 Jbeta primers. Generated by immunoSEQ multiplex PCR, the TCRdb table keeps only in-frame clones and is missing some. The sample includes 140,000 to 150,000 clones, approximately 70% seen only once; the top ten take 1.5% to 2%. The sequencing sample was made of PBMCs. These receptors were obtained from a woman aged 18-35 years in good health and CMV-seronegative.

The chain's CDR3 is CSVEVQGPNYGYTF. The CDR3 nucleotides are TGCAGCGTTGAAGTACAGGGCCCTAACTATGGCTACACCTTC. The chain has TRBV29-1 and TRBJ1-2, with D perhaps TRBD1 (6 bases). The germline CDR1 and CDR2 sequences are SQVTM and ANQGSEA. The CDR3 is 14 amino acids. Trimming shortened V by 1 base and J by 0 bases, and 9 bases separated the two germline ends.

J is TRBJ1-1 and V is TRBV5-1; no clear D gene. This CDR3 region has 17 residues. V was cut by 1 base and J by 4 bases, with 20 bases left in between. Germline V gene data show CDR1 as SGHRS and CDR2 as YFSETQ. CDR3 coding DNA: TGCGCCAGCAGCTTGTTCGGCGGCAGCTCCTGGAGCACTGAAGCTTTCTTT. It encodes CASSLFGGSSWSTEAFF.

V usage is TRBV18 and J usage is TRBJ1-2, with D possibly being TRBD1 (5 bases). The CDR3 is 14 amino acids. In germline, CDR1 is KGHSH, CDR2 LQKENI. Trimming removed 3 bases from V and 4 bases from J, with 12 bases in between. CDR3: CASSPDRQTYGYTF. In DNA, the CDR3 is TGTGCCAGCTCACCGGATCGACAGACCTATGGCTACACCTTC.

The rearrangement uses TRBV29-1 and TRBJ2-1, with TRBD2 matching 10 bases. From germline, CDR1 is SQVTM and CDR2 ANQGSEA. The CDR3 spans 16 residues. J gave up 3 bases and V 7 bases, and 12 bases lay outside the gene matches. Here the CDR3 reads CSDAPWASGSYNEQFF. The CDR3 nucleotides are TGCAGCGACGCCCCATGGGCTAGCGGGAGCTACAATGAGCAGTTCTTC.

The chain is built from TRBV5-1 and TRBJ1-5; D is perhaps TRBD1 (5 bases). This CDR3 has 17 residues. V was cut by 0 bases and J by 3 bases, with 16 bases left in between. Per germline, CDR1 SGHRS and CDR2 YFSETQ. The CDR3 loop is CASSLGLDTEINQPQHF. CDR3 nucleotides: TGCGCCAGCAGCTTGGGGCTGGACACCGAGATCAATCAGCCCCAGCATTTT.

The chain has TRBV19 and TRBJ1-5; D might be TRBD1 (5 bases). This CDR3 is 15 amino acids long. CDR1 and CDR2 (germline): LNHDA, SQIVND (reference sequence). V was shortened by 2 bases and J by 3 bases, with 11 bases between the two germline ends. The CDR3 loop reads CASSILQGSNQPQHF. In nucleotides, the CDR3 is TGTGCCAGTAGTATACTGCAGGGCTCCAATCAGCCCCAGCATTTT. Combining the CDR3 with reference TRBV19 and TRBJ1-5 gives the whole variable domain DGGITQSPKYLFRKEGQNVTLSCEQNLNHDAMYWYRQDPGQGLRLIYYSQIVNDFQKGDIAEGYSVSREKKESFPLTVTSAQKNPTAFYLCASSILQGSNQPQHFGDGTRLSIL.

This rearrangement joins TRBV29-1 to TRBJ2-4; a weak D match, TRBD1 (6 bases). V gave up 2 bases and J gave up 8 bases, with 10 bases separating them. This CDR3 has 12 amino acids. Germline V lookup: CDR1 SQVTM, CDR2 ANQGSEA. CDR3 DNA: TGCAGCGTTGAAAGGGACATATACATTCAGTACTTC. Its translation: CSVERDIYIQYF.

This clone was detected a few times. The CDR3 is CASSLDRHQLYGYTF. CDR3 bases: TGTGCCAGCAGCTTGGACAGGCATCAACTCTATGGCTACACCTTC. The J gene is TRBJ1-2, the V gene TRBV5-4; D possibly corresponds to TRBD1 (5 bases). This CDR3 contains 15 residues. Germline V lookup: CDR1 SGHNT, CDR2 YYREEE (reference sequence). V lost 0 bases, J lost 4 bases, and 13 bases lay in between.

V is TRBV25-1 and J is TRBJ1-5; the D gene is possibly TRBD1 (5 bases). This CDR3 region has 14 residues. Germline V gives CDR1 MGHDK, CDR2 SYGVNS. Trimming stripped 3 bases from V and 4 bases from J, with 10 bases between. The DNA for the CDR3 is TGTGCCAGCAGTGATCTGTCAGGGAATCAGCCCCAGCATTTT. Protein sequence: CASSDLSGNQPQHF.

The chain joins TRBV6-1 to TRBJ1-6; TRBD1 agrees at 7 bases. CDR1 is MNHNS, CDR2 SASEGT, per germline. This CDR3 is built from 12 residues. V shed 8 bases, J shed 5 bases, and the junction held 0 bases outside the gene matches. The chain's CDR3 is CASDRDNSPLHF. For the CDR3, the DNA is TGTGCCAGCGACAGGGATAATTCACCCCTCCACTTT.

This clone was seen a few times. The chain links TRBV18 to TRBJ1-2, with D tentatively TRBD1 (5 bases). Germline CDR1 is KGHSH and CDR2 is LQKENI. The CDR3 has 18 residues. Trimming shortened V by 2 bases and J by 6 bases, and 25 bases separated the two germline ends. The CDR3 coding sequence is TGTGCCAGCTCACCAAAGAGGTTGCAGGGAAGGGTGACGAATGGCTACACCTTC. Protein sequence: CASSPKRLQGRVTNGYTF.

The rearrangement joins TRBV7-6 to TRBJ1-2, with D maybe TRBD1 (6 bases). The length of the CDR3 is 19 residues. V gave up 2 bases and J gave up 3 bases, with 25 bases separating them. CDR1 and CDR2 (germline): SGHVS, FNYEAQ. The CDR3: CASSLNPPPTGGGDYGYTF. Here the CDR3 DNA reads TGTGCCAGCAGCTTAAACCCCCCGCCGACAGGAGGAGGTGACTATGGCTACACCTTC.

The rearrangement links TRBV7-9 to TRBJ2-1, with 12 bases identical to TRBD1. The CDR3 extends over 15 amino acids. Unmatched junction bases numbered 11, after V lost 5 bases and J lost 12 bases. Germline lookup yields CDR1 SEHNR and CDR2 FQNEAQ (reference sequence). CDR3 DNA sequence: TGTGCCAGCAGCCCGGGACAGGGGGCGTCTACTCGGCAGTTCTTC. It specifies CASSPGQGASTRQFF.

V usage is TRBV6-5 and J usage is TRBJ2-1, with a tentative D call TRBD1 (5 bases). CDR3 length equals 13 residues. CDR1 and CDR2 (germline): MNHEY, SVGAGI. V lost 2 bases to trimming and J lost 6 bases, with 8 bases between them. CDR3 protein: CASSYRQFNEQFF. Here the CDR3 DNA reads TGTGCCAGCAGTTACAGACAGTTCAATGAGCAGTTCTTC.

The rearrangement links TRBV27 to TRBJ1-4; 11 positions match TRBD1. The V and J ends lost 5 bases and 7 bases, in that order; junction bases with no gene match: 6. Germline-derived CDR1 and CDR2 are MNHEY and SMNVEV (reference sequence). The CDR3 consists of 15 residues. The CDR3 DNA sequence: TGTGCCAGCAGTCCGCTCGGGACAGGGGGTGAAAAACTGTTTTTT. It is translated as CASSPLGTGGEKLFF.

The chain recombines TRBV6-4 with TRBJ2-2; TRBD1 aligns across 7 bases. The V and J ends lost 6 bases and 1 base, in that order; junction bases with no gene match: 2. The CDR3 covers 14 residues. Per the germline V gene, CDR1 is MRHNA and CDR2 is SNTAGT. The CDR3 nucleotides are TGTGCCAGCAGCCGGGACAGGAACACCGGGGAGCTGTTTTTT. Translated, it gives CASSRDRNTGELFF.

Only one count was recorded for this clone. In DNA form, the CDR3 reads TGTGCCAGCAGCAAGGGAGGGGTGGAGCGAAAACTGTTTTTT. Its protein product is CASSKGGVERKLFF. This rearrangement joins TRBV7-2 to TRBJ1-4, with D tentatively TRBD1 (5 bases). CDR1 is SGHTA and CDR2 is FQGNSA in the germline V gene. V was shortened by 5 bases and J by 10 bases, with 17 bases between the two germline ends. This CDR3 spans 14 amino acids.

This clone was detected once. The V call is TRBV11-2, the J call TRBJ2-4; TRBD2 aligns across 11 bases. Germline loops: CDR1 SGHAT, CDR2 FQNNGV. The V and J ends lost 4 bases and 6 bases, in that order; junction bases with no gene match: 2. The CDR3 has 14 amino acids. The chain's CDR3 is CASSSGLAGNIQYF. The CDR3 nucleotides read TGTGCCAGCAGCTCAGGACTAGCGGGAAACATTCAGTACTTC. The full variable domain, completed using reference TRBV11-2 and TRBJ2-4, is EAGVAQSPRYKIIEKRQSVAFWCNPISGHATLYWYQQILGQGPKLLIQFQNNGVVDDSQLPKDRFSAERLKGVDSTLKIQPAKLEDSAVYLCASSSGLAGNIQYFGAGTRLSVL.

The genes are TRBV5-5 and TRBJ2-3, with 9 positions matching TRBD2. This CDR3 comprises 17 residues. V lost 3 bases and J lost 0; bases outside the gene matches: 8. The germline V gene has CDR1 SGHKS and CDR2 YYEKEE (reference sequence). CDR3 DNA sequence: TGTGCCAGCAGCTGGAGAATAGCGGGGGCCAGCACAGATACGCAGTATTTT. It specifies CASSWRIAGASTDTQYF.

This chain connects TRBV11-2 to TRBJ1-4; 7 nucleotides align to TRBD1. This CDR3 is 15 amino acids long. The J segment lost 2 bases and the V segment lost 5 bases, leaving 5 bases of the junction unmatched. Germline values: CDR1 SGHAT, CDR2 FQNNGV. CDR3 residues: CASSRNRGTNEKLFF. CDR3 bases: TGTGCCAGCAGCCGGAACAGGGGTACTAATGAAAAACTGTTTTTT.

The chain couples TRBV4-1 to TRBJ1-5, with TRBD1 matching over 9 bases. The junction had 11 bases not matched to a gene; V was cut back by 8 bases and J by 3 bases. The CDR3 spans 16 residues. Per the germline V gene, CDR1 is MGHRA and CDR2 is YSYEKL. The CDR3 sequence is CASEIVWTGVNQPQHF. CDR3 DNA: TGCGCCAGCGAAATCGTCTGGACAGGGGTCAATCAGCCCCAGCATTTT.

CDR3 protein: CAWTAGTGNYNEQFF. CDR3 nucleotide sequence: TGTGCCTGGACAGCCGGGACAGGTAACTACAATGAGCAGTTCTTC. J is TRBJ2-1 and V is TRBV30, with 8 bases identical to TRBD1. This CDR3 comprises 15 residues. The germline CDR1 and CDR2 sequences are GTSNPN and SVGIG (reference sequence). The ends lost 4 bases at V and 3 bases at J; junction bases unmatched: 8.

V and J are TRBV15 and TRBJ2-1, with 11 bases fitting TRBD1. V shed 5 bases, J shed 7 bases, and the junction held 7 bases outside the gene matches. Germline CDR1 is LNHNV and CDR2 is YYDKDF (reference sequence). CDR3 length equals 15 residues. CDR3 nucleotides: TGTGCCACCAGCGGATCGGACAGGGGGCCAAATGAGCAGTTCTTC. This translates into CATSGSDRGPNEQFF.

This clone was seen only a few times. The chain recombines TRBV25-1 with TRBJ1-6; D gene unclear. The V and J ends lost 1 base and 5 bases respectively, with 9 bases between them. The CDR3 contains 15 residues. Germline values: CDR1 MGHDK, CDR2 SYGVNS. The CDR3 nucleotides read TGTGCCAGCAGTGAATCAAACAGAAATAATTCACCCCTCCACTTT. Its protein product is CASSESNRNNSPLHF.

This chain connects TRBV5-6 to TRBJ2-5, with 12 bases that match TRBD2. Gene TRBJ2-7 matches the end of the DNA better, so the J call may be wrong. CDR1 and CDR2 from the germline V gene are SGHDT and YYEEEE. The CDR3 sequence is 17 residues long. The DNA for the CDR3 is TGTGCCAGCAGCTACCTAGCGGGGGGGACCCCGACGCTCGAGCAGTACTTC. Amino acids: CASSYLAGGTPTLEQYF.

This clone has a single count. The gene calls are TRBV7-6 and TRBJ2-1; 11 positions match TRBD2. The CDR3 contains 14 residues. Germline V gene lookup returns CDR1 SGHVS and CDR2 FNYEAQ. The V and J ends lost 4 bases and 7 bases, in that order; junction bases with no gene match: 3. As DNA, the CDR3 is TGTGCCAGCAGCTCGACTAGCGGGAAAAATGAGCAGTTCTTC. As protein: CASSSTSGKNEQFF. Together with reference TRBV7-6 and TRBJ2-1, the CDR3 gives the full variable domain: GAGVSQSPRYKVTKRGQDVALRCDPISGHVSLYWYRQALGQGPEFLTYFNYEAQQDKSGLPNDRFSAERPEGSISTLTIQRTEQRDSAMYRCASSSTSGKNEQFFGPGTRLTVL.